Shown below are 10 T cell receptor beta chains from a single sample sequenced in a study of cytomegalovirus exposure and HLA in healthy donors. The primer mix had 60 Vbeta and 13 Jbeta primers. Clones were sequenced by immunoSEQ multiplex PCR, and TCRdb holds only the in-frame ones, with some missing. The data show under 200,000 clones, roughly four fifths seen once. Sequencing was performed on PBMCs. The receptors come from a woman between 40 and 55 years old in good health and CMV-seronegative.

The genes are TRBV6-6 and TRBJ2-5; no definite D call. This CDR3 region has 13 residues. Germline CDR1 is MNHNY and CDR2 is SVGAGI (reference sequence). V was trimmed by 0 bases and J by 7 bases, leaving 9 bases between them. Here the CDR3 reads CASSYSQAGTQYF. CDR3 bases: TGTGCCAGCAGTTACTCCCAGGCTGGGACCCAGTACTTC.

The chain is built from TRBV4-1 and TRBJ2-1, with 7 nucleotides matching TRBD2. The CDR3 loop spans 14 amino acids. V was pared by 6 bases and J by 5 bases, with 7 bases of the junction left unmatched. Germline V gene data show CDR1 as MGHRA and CDR2 as YSYEKL. The CDR3 is CASREGLRNNEQFF. The CDR3 DNA reads TGCGCCAGCAGAGAGGGACTAAGGAACAATGAGCAGTTCTTC.

The gene calls are TRBV4-1 and TRBJ1-2; D is unresolved. Germline V gene data show CDR1 as MGHRA and CDR2 as YSYEKL. CDR3 size: 15 residues. Trimming removed 0 bases from V and 3 bases from J, with 11 bases in between. Here the CDR3 DNA reads TGCGCCAGCAGCCAAGAGGCGGTAGGAGACTATGGCTACACCTTC. It yields the protein CASSQEAVGDYGYTF.

This rearrangement joins TRBV7-8 to TRBJ1-1, with a possible D match to TRBD1 (6 bases). Germline CDR1 and CDR2: SGHVS and FQNEAQ. V was shortened by 4 bases and J by 6 bases, with 18 bases between the two germline ends. The CDR3 has 15 residues. CDR3 coding DNA: TGTGCCAGCAGCTCCGGACAGACCTTTTACGCTGAAGCTTTCTTT. Translated, it gives CASSSGQTFYAEAFF.

V is TRBV27 and J is TRBJ1-4; D perhaps matches TRBD1 (5 bases). Trimming left V 6 bases short and J 11 bases short, with 28 bases between. The germline V gene has CDR1 MNHEY and CDR2 SMNVEV (reference sequence). The CDR3 is 17 amino acids. As DNA, the CDR3 is TGTGCCAGCAGAGTGAGGGCGCAGGGCCAACGGAGGGAGAAACTGTTTTTT. Translating gives CASRVRAQGQRREKLFF.

CDR3 nucleotides: TGTGCCAGTAGTATTGACAGGTTGGTGACAGATACGCAGTATTTT. Encoded protein: CASSIDRLVTDTQYF. J is TRBJ2-3 and V is TRBV19; D possibly corresponds to TRBD1 (6 bases). Trimming removed 3 bases at V and 3 bases at J, with 13 bases between. CDR1 and CDR2 from the germline V gene are LNHDA and SQIVND (reference sequence). This CDR3 contains 15 residues.

This rearrangement joins TRBV5-4 to TRBJ2-7; D unresolved. V shed 1 base and J shed 2 bases, with 10 bases lying between them. In germline, CDR1 is SGHNT, CDR2 YYREEE (reference sequence). The CDR3 covers 14 residues. Here the CDR3 reads CASSLSGNPYEQYF. In DNA form, the CDR3 reads TGTGCCAGCAGCTTGTCAGGCAACCCCTACGAGCAGTACTTC.

V gene TRBV5-8 combines with J gene TRBJ1-6; TRBD1 agrees at 7 bases. V shed 2 bases and J 7 bases; nucleotides not matched to a gene: 3. This CDR3 has 14 residues. Germline loops: CDR1 SGHTS, CDR2 YDEGEE. For the CDR3, the DNA is TGTGCCAGCAGCTTCGGGACAGAAAATTCACCCCTCCACTTT. Translation gives CASSFGTENSPLHF.

The rearrangement uses TRBV6-1 and TRBJ1-5, with 9 bases matching TRBD1. CDR1 MNHNS and CDR2 SASEGT come from the germline V gene. The junction had 4 bases not matched to a gene; V was cut back by 6 bases and J by 1 base. The CDR3 has 15 residues. The CDR3 DNA follows: TGTGCCAGCAGCGACAGGGGGACGAGCAATCAGCCCCAGCATTTT. It specifies CASSDRGTSNQPQHF.

The chain has TRBV19 and TRBJ1-2, with D possibly TRBD1 on 6 matching bases. The CDR3 spans 13 residues. In germline, CDR1 is LNHDA, CDR2 SQIVND (reference sequence). The germline V and J ends were trimmed by 3 bases and 3 bases, with 8 bases remaining between them. The CDR3: CASSIAGDYGYTF. CDR3 sequence (DNA): TGTGCCAGTAGTATCGCAGGGGACTATGGCTACACCTTC.